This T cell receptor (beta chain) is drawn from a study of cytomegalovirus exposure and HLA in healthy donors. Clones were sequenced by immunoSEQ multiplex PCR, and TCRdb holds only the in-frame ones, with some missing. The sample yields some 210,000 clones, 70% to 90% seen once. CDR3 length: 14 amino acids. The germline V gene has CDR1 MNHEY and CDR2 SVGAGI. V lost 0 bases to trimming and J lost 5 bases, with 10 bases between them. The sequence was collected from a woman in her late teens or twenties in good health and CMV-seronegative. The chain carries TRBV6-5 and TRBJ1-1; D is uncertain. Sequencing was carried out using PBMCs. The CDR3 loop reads CASSYSTETTEAFF. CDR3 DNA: TGTGCCAGCAGTTACTCTACAGAGACTACTGAAGCTTTCTTT.